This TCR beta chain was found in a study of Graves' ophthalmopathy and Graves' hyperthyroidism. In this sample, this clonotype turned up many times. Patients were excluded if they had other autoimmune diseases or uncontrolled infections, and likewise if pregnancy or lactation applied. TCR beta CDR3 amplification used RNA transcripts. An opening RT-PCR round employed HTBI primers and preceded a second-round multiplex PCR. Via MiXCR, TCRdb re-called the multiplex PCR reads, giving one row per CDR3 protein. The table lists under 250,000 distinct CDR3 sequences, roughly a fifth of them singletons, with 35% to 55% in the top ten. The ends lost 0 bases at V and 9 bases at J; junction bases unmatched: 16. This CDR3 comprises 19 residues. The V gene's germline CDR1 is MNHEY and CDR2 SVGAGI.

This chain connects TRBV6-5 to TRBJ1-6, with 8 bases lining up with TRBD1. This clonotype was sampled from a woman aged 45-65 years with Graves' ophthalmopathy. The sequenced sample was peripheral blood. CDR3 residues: CASSYSIGRGLVRFSPLHF. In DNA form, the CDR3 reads TGTGCCAGCAGTTACTCGATCGGCAGGGGGCTTGTACGGTTTTCACCCCTCCACTTT.